Listed below are T cell receptor beta chains from one sample, sequenced in a study of breast tumors, draining lymph nodes, adjacent tissues. One entry per CDR3 protein, called by TCRdb with MiXCR from the multiplex PCR reads. The sample yields roughly 130,000 distinct CDR3 sequences, approximately 29% seen once. The material sequenced was axillary lymph node tissue. These receptors were taken from a female donor with breast cancer. Some clones in this sample may be carry-over from other donors' samples. Each CDR3 is given with its conserved first and last residue. The D gene is left open where the match is weak. Part of the rows lack a size; the others show once, few, many or a class for expanded clones.

TRBJ1-4 | TRBV6-6 | - | many | CASSYSAGRADEKLFF | TGTGCCAGCAGTTACTCTGCAGGGAGGGCGGATGAAAAACTGTTTTTT
TRBJ2-5 | TRBV30 | - | many | CAWSTGSETQYF | TGTGCCTGGAGTACCGGGTCCGAGACCCAGTACTTC
TRBJ2-2 | TRBV19 | - | few | CASNRVWGTGELFF | TGTGCCAGTAATAGAGTCTGGGGGACAGGGGAGCTGTTTTTT
TRBJ2-5 | TRBV5-1 | TRBD2 | many | CASSLLAGSQETQYF | TGCGCCAGCAGCTTGCTAGCGGGGAGCCAAGAGACCCAGTACTTC
TRBJ2-7 | TRBV11-3 | TRBD1 | - | CASSSTTLGQGSYEQYF | TGTGCCAGCAGCTCAACCACTTTAGGACAGGGCTCCTACGAGCAGTACTTC
TRBJ1-4 | TRBV6-5 | - | many | CASSATATNEKLFF | TGTGCCAGCAGTGCGACAGCAACTAATGAAAAACTGTTTTTT
TRBJ2-2 | TRBV30 | - | many | CAWSVRRPTNTGELFF | TGTGCCTGGAGTGTAAGGAGACCGACCAACACCGGGGAGCTGTTTTTT
TRBJ2-2 | TRBV13 | TRBD2 | - | CASSLGCTSGGRGELFF | TGTGCCAGCAGCTTAGGGTGTACTAGCGGGGGCAGAGGGGAGCTGTTTTTT
TRBJ1-6 | TRBV2 | - | many | CASSEKQGNSPLHF | TGTGCCAGCAGTGAAAAACAGGGTAATTCACCCCTCCACTTT
TRBJ1-1 | TRBV15 | - | - | CATSRDLDRRTEAFF | TGTGCCACCAGCAGAGATCTTGATCGCAGGACTGAAGCTTTCTTT
TRBJ2-2 | TRBV12-3/TRBV12-4 | - | many | CASTLHTGELFF | TGTGCCAGCACTTTACACACCGGGGAGCTGTTTTTT
TRBJ1-4 | TRBV20-1 | - | many | CSARAQLNEKLFF | TGCAGTGCTAGAGCACAGCTTAATGAAAAACTGTTTTTT
TRBJ2-5 | TRBV20-1 | - | - | CSASVHKETPYF | TGCAGTGCTAGTGTACATAAAGAGACTCCGTACTTC
TRBJ2-3 | TRBV7-8 | - | - | CASSLVSGVGTDTQYF | TGTGCCAGCAGCTTAGTGTCAGGCGTAGGCACAGATACGCAGTATTTT